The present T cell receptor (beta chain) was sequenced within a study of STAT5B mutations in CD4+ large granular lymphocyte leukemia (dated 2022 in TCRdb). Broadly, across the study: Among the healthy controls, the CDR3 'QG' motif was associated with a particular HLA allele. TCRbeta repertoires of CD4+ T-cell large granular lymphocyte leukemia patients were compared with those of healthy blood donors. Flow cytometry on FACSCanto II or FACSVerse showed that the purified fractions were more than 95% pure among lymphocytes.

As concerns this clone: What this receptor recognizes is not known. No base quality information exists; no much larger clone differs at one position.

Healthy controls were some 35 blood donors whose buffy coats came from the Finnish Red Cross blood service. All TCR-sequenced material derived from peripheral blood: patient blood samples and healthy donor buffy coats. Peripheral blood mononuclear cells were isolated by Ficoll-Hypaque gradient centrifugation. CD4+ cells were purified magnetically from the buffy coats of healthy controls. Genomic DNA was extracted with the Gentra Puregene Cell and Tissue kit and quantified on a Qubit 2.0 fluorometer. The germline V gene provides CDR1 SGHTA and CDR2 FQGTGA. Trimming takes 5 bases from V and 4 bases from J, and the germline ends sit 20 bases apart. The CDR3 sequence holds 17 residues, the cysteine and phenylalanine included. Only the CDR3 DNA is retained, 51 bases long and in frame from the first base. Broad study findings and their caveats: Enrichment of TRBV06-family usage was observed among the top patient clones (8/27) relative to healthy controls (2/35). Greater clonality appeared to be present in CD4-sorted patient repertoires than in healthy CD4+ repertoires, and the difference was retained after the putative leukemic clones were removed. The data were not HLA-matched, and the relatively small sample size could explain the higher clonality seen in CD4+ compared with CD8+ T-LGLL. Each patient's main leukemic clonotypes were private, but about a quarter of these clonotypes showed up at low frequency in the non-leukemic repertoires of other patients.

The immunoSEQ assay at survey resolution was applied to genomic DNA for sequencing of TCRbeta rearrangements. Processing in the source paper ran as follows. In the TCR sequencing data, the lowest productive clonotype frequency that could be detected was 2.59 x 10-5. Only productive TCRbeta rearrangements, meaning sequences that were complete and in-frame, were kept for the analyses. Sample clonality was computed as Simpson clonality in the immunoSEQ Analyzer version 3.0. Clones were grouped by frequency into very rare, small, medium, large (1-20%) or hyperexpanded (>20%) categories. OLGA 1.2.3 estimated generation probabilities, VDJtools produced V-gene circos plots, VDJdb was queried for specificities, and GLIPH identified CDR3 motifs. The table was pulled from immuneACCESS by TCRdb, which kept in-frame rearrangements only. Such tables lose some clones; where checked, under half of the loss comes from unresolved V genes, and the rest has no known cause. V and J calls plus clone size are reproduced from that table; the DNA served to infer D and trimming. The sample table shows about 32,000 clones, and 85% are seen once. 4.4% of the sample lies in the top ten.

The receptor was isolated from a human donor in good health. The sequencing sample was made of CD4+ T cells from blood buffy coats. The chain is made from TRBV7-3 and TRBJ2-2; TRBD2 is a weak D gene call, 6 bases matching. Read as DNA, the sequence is TGTGCCAGCAGCCCGTTATCCTCGGGACTTTCCACCGGGGAGCTGTTTTTT. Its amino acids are CASSPLSSGLSTGELFF. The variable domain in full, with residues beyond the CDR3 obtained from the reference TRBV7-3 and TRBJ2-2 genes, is GAGVSQTPSNKVTEKGKYVELRCDPISGHTALYWYRQSLGQGPEFLIYFQGTGAADDSGLPNDRFFAVRPEGSVSTLKIQRTERGDSAVYLCASSPLSSGLSTGELFFGEGSRLTVL.